Following are 29 T cell receptor beta chains from one sample sequenced in a study of identical twins. From the 5' RACE reads, TCRdb called clonotypes with MiXCR, one entry per CDR3 protein. The top ten clones hold approximately 14% of a sample with 200,000 to 250,000 distinct CDR3 sequences, 6.5% of them seen once. This same sample was also part of a study on T cells expressing NK-cell markers.

The sequenced sample was CD8+ T cells sorted from blood. These receptors originate from a woman younger than 30 in good health.

This clonotype was seen ten or more times. The J gene is TRBJ2-7, the V gene TRBV9; D not certain. V was cut by 1 base and J by 1 base, with 6 bases left in between. This CDR3 spans 13 amino acids. From germline, CDR1 is SGDLS and CDR2 YYNGEE. The CDR3: CASSVTSSYEQYF. DNA of the CDR3: TGTGCCAGCAGCGTAACCTCTTCCTACGAGCAGTACTTC.

The gene calls are TRBV7-9 and TRBJ1-4, with no clear D. Looked up from germline, CDR1 is SEHNR and CDR2 is FQNEAQ (reference sequence). The CDR3 consists of 15 residues. V dropped 1 base and J dropped 8 bases, with 14 bases sitting between them. CDR3 sequence: CASSLEVGEREKLFF. In nucleotides, the CDR3 is TGTGCCAGCAGCTTAGAAGTCGGTGAGAGAGAAAAACTGTTTTTT.

This sequence joins TRBV9 and TRBJ2-5, with TRBD2 as a possible D gene (6 bases). Germline V gene lookup returns CDR1 SGDLS and CDR2 YYNGEE. The CDR3 covers 15 residues. V lost 4 bases and J lost 5, with 18 bases in between. CDR3 amino acids: CASSPPSMGRETQYF. In nucleotides, the CDR3 is TGTGCCAGCAGCCCACCCAGCATGGGGAGGGAGACCCAGTACTTC.

The V call is TRBV27, the J call TRBJ2-7, with D possibly being TRBD2 (5 bases). The CDR3 loop spans 12 amino acids. Looked up from germline, CDR1 is MNHEY and CDR2 is SMNVEV (reference sequence). Trimming removed 5 bases at V and 5 bases at J, with 10 bases between. In nucleotides, the CDR3 is TGTGCCAGCAGTCAGATCGGGGACGAGCAGTACTTC. This sequence encodes CASSQIGDEQYF.

This clonotype was seen many times. The V call is TRBV12-5, the J call TRBJ2-1; weak D call: TRBD2 (6 bases). Trimming pared 6 bases from V and 0 bases from J, leaving 15 bases between. This CDR3 comprises 16 residues. Germline-derived CDR1 and CDR2 are LGHNT and FRNRAP. The chain's CDR3 is CASGHGFGGSYNEQFF. CDR3 DNA sequence: TGTGCTAGTGGACACGGTTTCGGGGGCTCCTACAATGAGCAGTTCTTC.

This clonotype was found many times. The CDR3 DNA sequence: TGCAGCGTTGTAGGGGCTGAAGCTTTCTTT. It is translated as CSVVGAEAFF. The J gene is TRBJ1-1, the V gene TRBV29-1, with D possibly TRBD1 on 5 matching bases. The CDR3 totals 10 residues. Germline V gene lookup returns CDR1 SQVTM and CDR2 ANQGSEA. V lost 4 bases and J 6 bases, leaving 6 bases between the germline ends.

This clonotype was picked up many times. The chain carries TRBV5-1 and TRBJ1-1; D is possibly TRBD1 (5 bases). CDR1 is SGHRS, CDR2 YFSETQ, per germline. V was clipped by 4 bases and J by 7 bases, with 14 bases between them. The CDR3 is 13 amino acids. The CDR3 here is CASSPLPGDEAFF. CDR3 DNA: TGCGCCAGCAGCCCCCTTCCGGGGGATGAAGCTTTCTTT.

This clonotype has a count of ten or more. The chain combines TRBV12-3 or TRBV12-4 with TRBJ1-1; D gene unclear. V lost 1 base to trimming and J lost 0 bases, with 6 bases between them. There are 14 residues in the CDR3. The CDR3: CASSLGAVNTEAFF. Written as DNA, the CDR3 is TGTGCCAGCAGTTTAGGTGCCGTGAACACTGAAGCTTTCTTT.

The chain has TRBV12-5 and TRBJ2-5; the match to TRBD2 covers 9 bases. The J segment lost 1 base and the V segment lost 4 bases, leaving 7 bases of the junction unmatched. The germline gives CDR1 LGHNT, CDR2 FRNRAP. The CDR3 covers 16 residues. The CDR3 DNA sequence: TGTGCTAGTGGTTCCGGCGGGGGGGCCTTCCAAGAGACCCAGTACTTC. This sequence encodes CASGSGGGAFQETQYF. Variable domain in full (rest from reference TRBV12-5 and TRBJ2-5): DARVTQTPRHKVTEMGQEVTMRCQPILGHNTVFWYRQTMMQGLELLAYFRNRAPLDDSGMPKDRFSAEMPDATLATLKIQPSEPRDSAVYFCASGSGGGAFQETQYFGPGTRLLVL.

This clonotype was seen many times. This chain joins TRBV27 and TRBJ2-1, with 10 bases fitting TRBD2. V lost 5 bases, J lost 11 bases, and 6 bases stayed unmatched. CDR1 is MNHEY and CDR2 is SMNVEV in the germline V gene (reference sequence). The CDR3 runs to 13 residues. CDR3 residues: CASSLASGSKQFF. The CDR3 coding sequence is TGTGCCAGCAGTCTTGCTAGCGGGAGTAAGCAGTTCTTC.

The sample holds many counts of this clonotype. This chain joins TRBV15 and TRBJ1-1; perhaps TRBD1 as D (6 bases). The V end lost 5 bases, the J end lost 13 bases, and 17 bases lay between the germline ends. This CDR3 contains 12 residues. Germline assignment: CDR1 LNHNV and CDR2 YYDKDF (reference sequence). The CDR3 coding sequence is TGTGCCACCAGCCGGGACACCACCGAGGGTTTCTTT. The encoded protein is CATSRDTTEGFF.

The rearrangement links TRBV15 to TRBJ1-4; D perhaps matches TRBD1 (6 bases). Per the germline V gene, CDR1 is LNHNV and CDR2 is YYDKDF (reference sequence). The CDR3 loop spans 15 amino acids. V lost 3 bases and J lost 3, with 11 bases in between. CDR3 in DNA: TGTGCCACCAGCAGGGGGGGCAGGGCTAATGAAAAACTGTTTTTT. It specifies CATSRGGRANEKLFF.

In its sample, this clonotype was seen many times. The gene calls are TRBV21-1 and TRBJ2-7; TRBD1, the D gene given by the table, was not confirmed from the DNA. TRBV21-1 is reported as a pseudogene. CDR3 size: 13 residues. CDR3 DNA sequence: TGTGCCACCCGCCGGGACATTTACTACGAGCAGTACTTC. Translating gives CATRRDIYYEQYF.

Here the CDR3 reads CASGLVYEQFF. In DNA, the CDR3 is TGTGCTAGTGGTTTGGTATACGAGCAGTTCTTC. The V and J genes are TRBV12-5 and TRBJ2-1; D not certain. The CDR3 runs 11 residues. The V end lost 0 bases, the J end lost 10 bases, and 4 bases lay between the germline ends. Per germline, CDR1 LGHNT and CDR2 FRNRAP.

This clonotype was picked up many times. The chain employs TRBV12-3 or TRBV12-4 and TRBJ1-1; the D is unclear. Trimming took 6 bases from V and 1 from J, leaving 6 bases between them. The CDR3 runs to 12 residues. The CDR3 nucleotides are TGTGCCAGCAGCCCCGGGAACACTGAAGCTTTCTTT. This gives the protein CASSPGNTEAFF.

This clonotype has only a few counts. The V and J genes are TRBV20-1 and TRBJ1-2, with 8 bases identical to TRBD1. Trimming at V came to 5 bases and at J to 7 bases, leaving 9 bases not matched to a gene. The CDR3 length is 13 residues. Germline values: CDR1 DFQATT, CDR2 SNEGSKA (reference sequence). DNA for the CDR3: TGCAGTGCTGAGGACAGGGCTGAGGGTGGCTACACCTTC. The encoded protein is CSAEDRAEGGYTF.

This clonotype was seen at least ten times. V and J are TRBV12-3 or TRBV12-4 and TRBJ1-5; 7 bases are shared with TRBD1. The J segment lost 5 bases and the V segment lost 1 base, leaving 5 bases of the junction unmatched. The CDR3 extends over 15 amino acids. CDR3 bases: TGTGCCAGCAGTTTAGAGACAGGGAGGTATCAGCCCCAGCATTTT. Encoded protein: CASSLETGRYQPQHF.

This clonotype was counted between two and nine times. This chain connects TRBV19 to TRBJ2-3; 10 bases are a match to TRBD2. V was pared by 6 bases and J by 7 bases, with 10 bases of the junction left unmatched. The CDR3 loop spans 15 amino acids. Per germline, CDR1 LNHDA and CDR2 SQIVND (reference sequence). CDR3 coding DNA: TGTGCCAGTAGCCCTGGGGCTAGCGGGAGTTATACGCAGTATTTT. Translating it yields CASSPGASGSYTQYF.

This clonotype was found a few times. V usage is TRBV11-2 and J usage is TRBJ1-1, with a tentative D call TRBD1 (5 bases). Trimming shortened V by 5 bases and J by 7 bases, and 11 bases separated the two germline ends. The CDR3 has 12 amino acids. Germline V gene data show CDR1 as SGHAT and CDR2 as FQNNGV. CDR3 sequence (DNA): TGTGCCAGCAGCGCGAAGACAGTTGAAGCTTTCTTT. It encodes CASSAKTVEAFF.

This chain's CDR3 is CASSLLSYEQFF. CDR3 sequence (DNA): TGTGCCAGCAGTTTATTAAGTTACGAGCAGTTCTTC. The chain carries TRBV12-3 or TRBV12-4 and TRBJ2-1, with unresolved D. This CDR3 comprises 12 residues. V was trimmed by 2 bases and J by 10 bases, leaving 9 bases between them.

The table lists this clonotype with a few counts. The V and J genes are TRBV6-6 and TRBJ1-1, with unresolved D. This CDR3 comprises 13 residues. Germline assignment: CDR1 MNHNY and CDR2 SVGAGI (reference sequence). V was shortened by 7 bases and J by 1 base, with 10 bases between the two germline ends. CDR3: CASKMEKNTEAFF. Here the CDR3 DNA reads TGTGCCAGCAAAATGGAAAAGAACACTGAAGCTTTCTTT.

A few counts support this clonotype. V usage is TRBV9 and J usage is TRBJ2-3, with D hard to call. With 2 bases removed from V and 0 bases from J, the gap between germline ends came to 7 bases. The CDR3 spans 14 residues. The germline gives CDR1 SGDLS, CDR2 YYNGEE. The CDR3 DNA reads as TGTGCCAGCAGCGTCGTCGACAGCACAGATACGCAGTATTTT. Translated, it gives CASSVVDSTDTQYF.

The chain combines TRBV13 with TRBJ2-5, with D hard to call. Germline V gives CDR1 PRHDT, CDR2 FYEKMQ (reference sequence). Trimming removed 0 bases from V and 3 bases from J, with 5 bases in between. This CDR3 has 13 amino acids. The DNA for the CDR3 is TGTGCCAGCAGCTTAGGCTTAAAAGAGACCCAGTACTTC. Protein product: CASSLGLKETQYF.

This clonotype turned up a few times. The V call is TRBV12-3 or TRBV12-4, the J call TRBJ2-3; 12 bases map to TRBD2. The CDR3 spans 16 residues. V was pared by 7 bases and J by 9 bases, with 14 bases of the junction left unmatched. The CDR3 DNA reads as TGTGCCAGCACCGCCTCCTCTAGCGGGGGGGCACAGACGCAGTATTTT. Its translation: CASTASSSGGAQTQYF.

The sample holds many counts of this clonotype. The chain couples TRBV11-2 to TRBJ2-3; D possibly uses TRBD1 or TRBD2 (7 bases each). The CDR3 contains 15 residues. Trimming shortened V by 5 bases and J by 0 bases, and 12 bases separated the two germline ends. Germline V lookup: CDR1 SGHAT, CDR2 FQNNGV. CDR3 DNA: TGTGCCAGCAGCCCAGGGGGGGGTAGCACAGATACGCAGTATTTT. Its protein is CASSPGGGSTDTQYF. Variable domain in full (rest from reference TRBV11-2 and TRBJ2-3): EAGVAQSPRYKIIEKRQSVAFWCNPISGHATLYWYQQILGQGPKLLIQFQNNGVVDDSQLPKDRFSAERLKGVDSTLKIQPAKLEDSAVYLCASSPGGGSTDTQYFGPGTRLTVL.

This clonotype was detected ten times or more. The chain recombines TRBV10-3 with TRBJ1-1; D perhaps matches TRBD1 (5 bases). CDR1 is ENHRY, CDR2 SYGVKD, per germline. The CDR3 sequence is 14 residues long. Trimming cost V 6 bases and J 2 bases, with 13 bases left between them. The chain's CDR3 is CAIRHQGINTEAFF. Here the CDR3 DNA reads TGTGCCATCAGGCACCAGGGAATCAACACTGAAGCTTTCTTT.

This clonotype occurred a few times. The CDR3 DNA reads as TGTGCCAGCAGTCCCGGGGGGACAGGCCCAGGGGAGACCCAGTACTTC. Amino acid sequence: CASSPGGTGPGETQYF. V usage is TRBV2 and J usage is TRBJ2-5; D possibly corresponds to TRBD1 (8 bases). Trimming pared 5 bases from V and 5 bases from J, leaving 21 bases between. This CDR3 region has 16 residues. CDR1 and CDR2 from the germline V gene are SNHLY and FYNNEI.

Notes on this clonotype: This likely traces to a read error, being one base from a far larger clone. The V gene is TRBV9, the J gene TRBJ2-7, with D uncertain. The CDR3 consists of 11 residues. The V end lost 0 bases, the J end lost 3 bases, and 1 base lay between the germline ends. The germline gives CDR1 SGDLS, CDR2 YYNGEE. Written as DNA, the CDR3 is TGTGCCAGCAGCGTAGGCTACGAGCAGTACTTC. It translates to CASSVGYEQYF.

This clonotype occurred many times. The chain links TRBV7-9 to TRBJ1-1, with D perhaps matching TRBD1 (5 bases). The CDR3 extends over 14 amino acids. The V end was cut by 3 bases, the J end by 7 bases, with 15 bases between. Germline CDR1 is SEHNR and CDR2 is FQNEAQ (reference sequence). CDR3 nucleotides: TGTGCCAGCAGCTTTGTGGGATTCGACAGTGAAGCTTTCTTT. Amino acids: CASSFVGFDSEAFF.